This T cell receptor beta chain was obtained from a study of shared clonotypes between healthy human individuals. Whole-study findings and limits: The authors sampled blood alone, and tissue repertoires likely differ.

Clones were sequenced by immunoSEQ multiplex PCR, and TCRdb holds only the in-frame ones, with some missing. The sample holds millions of clones, 85% to 95% seen once. The naive CD8 population came from CD45RO-negative cells selected for CCR7, without terminally differentiated effector memory CD45RA+ cells. Of note for this clone: The target antigen is unknown.

The germline V gene encodes CDR1 MNHEY and CDR2 SMNVEV (reference sequence). V shed 5 bases and J 3 bases; nucleotides not matched to a gene: 6. The CDR3 is made up of 15 amino acids. The genes are TRBV27 and TRBJ2-3; TRBD1 matches at 9 bases. Sequences were obtained from naive CD8+ T cells from PBMCs. The TCR sequence derives from a man younger than 35 in good health. Some clones in this sample may be carry-over from other donors' samples. CDR3 in amino acids: CASSPRTGATDTQYF. Here the CDR3 DNA reads TGTGCCAGCAGTCCCCGGACAGGGGCAACAGATACGCAGTATTTT.